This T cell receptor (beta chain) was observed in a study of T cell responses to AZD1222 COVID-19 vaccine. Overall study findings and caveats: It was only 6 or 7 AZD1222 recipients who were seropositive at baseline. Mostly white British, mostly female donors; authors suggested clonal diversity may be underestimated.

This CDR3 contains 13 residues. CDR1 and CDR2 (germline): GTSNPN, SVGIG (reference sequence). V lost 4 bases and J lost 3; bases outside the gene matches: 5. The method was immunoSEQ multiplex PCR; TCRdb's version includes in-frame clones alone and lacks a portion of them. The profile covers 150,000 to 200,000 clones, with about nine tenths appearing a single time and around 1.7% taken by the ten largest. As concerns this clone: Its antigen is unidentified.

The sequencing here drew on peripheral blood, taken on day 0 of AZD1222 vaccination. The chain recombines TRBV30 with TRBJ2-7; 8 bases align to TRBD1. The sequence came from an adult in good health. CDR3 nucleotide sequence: TGTGCCTGGAATAGAGGACAGGGCTACGAGCAGTACTTC. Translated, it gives CAWNRGQGYEQYF.